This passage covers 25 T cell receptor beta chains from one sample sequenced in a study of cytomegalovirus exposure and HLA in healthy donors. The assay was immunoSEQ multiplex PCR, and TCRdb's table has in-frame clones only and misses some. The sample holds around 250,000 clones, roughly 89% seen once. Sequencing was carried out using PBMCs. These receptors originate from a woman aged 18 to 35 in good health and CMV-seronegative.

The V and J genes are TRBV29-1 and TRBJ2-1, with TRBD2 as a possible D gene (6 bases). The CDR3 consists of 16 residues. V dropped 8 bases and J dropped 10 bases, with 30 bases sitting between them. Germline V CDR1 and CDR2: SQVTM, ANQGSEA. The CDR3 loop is CSLYLSGLGGVLEQFF. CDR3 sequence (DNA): TGCAGCCTATACCTGTCCGGACTCGGGGGAGTATTGGAGCAGTTCTTC.

The CDR3, as DNA: TGCGCCAGCAGCCAAGGCCCAGGACAGGGGGCGGCCGGGGAGCTGTTTTTT. Translating gives CASSQGPGQGAAGELFF. The rearrangement joins TRBV4-3 to TRBJ2-2, with TRBD1 identical over 11 bases. CDR1 and CDR2 (germline): LGHNA, YSLEER. The CDR3 is 17 residues long. The V gene end was trimmed by 1 base and the J gene end by 6 bases; junction bases not matched to a gene: 7.

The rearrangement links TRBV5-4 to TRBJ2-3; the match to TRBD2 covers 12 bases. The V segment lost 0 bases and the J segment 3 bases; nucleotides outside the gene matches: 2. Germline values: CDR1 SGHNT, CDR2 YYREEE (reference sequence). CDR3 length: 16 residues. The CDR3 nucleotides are TGTGCCAGCAGCTTGGATGGGACTAGCGGGACAGATACGCAGTATTTT. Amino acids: CASSLDGTSGTDTQYF.

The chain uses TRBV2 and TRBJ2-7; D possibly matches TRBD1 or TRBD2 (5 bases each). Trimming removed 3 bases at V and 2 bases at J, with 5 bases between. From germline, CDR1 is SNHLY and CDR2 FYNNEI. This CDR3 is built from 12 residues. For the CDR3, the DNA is TGTGCCAGCAGTGAGGGGGCCTACGAGCAGTACGTC. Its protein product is CASSEGAYEQYV.

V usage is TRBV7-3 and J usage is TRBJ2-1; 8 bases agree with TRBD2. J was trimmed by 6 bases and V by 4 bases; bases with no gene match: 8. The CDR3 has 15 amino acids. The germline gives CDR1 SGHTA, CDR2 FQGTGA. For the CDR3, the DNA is TGTGCCAGCAGCTCCAGCGGGGGCTACCGCAATGAGCAGTTCTTC. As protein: CASSSSGGYRNEQFF.

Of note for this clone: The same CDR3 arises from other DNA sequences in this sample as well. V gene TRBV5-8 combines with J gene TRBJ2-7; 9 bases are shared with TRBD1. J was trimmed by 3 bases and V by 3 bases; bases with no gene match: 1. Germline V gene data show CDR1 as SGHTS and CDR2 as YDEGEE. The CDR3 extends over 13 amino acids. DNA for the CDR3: TGTGCCAGCAGCTCGGGACAGGGCTACGAGCAGTACGTC. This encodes CASSSGQGYEQYV.

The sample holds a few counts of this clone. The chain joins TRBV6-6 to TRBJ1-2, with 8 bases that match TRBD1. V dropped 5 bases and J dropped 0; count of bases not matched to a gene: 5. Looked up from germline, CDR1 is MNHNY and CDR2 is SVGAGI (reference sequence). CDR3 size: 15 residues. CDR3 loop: CASSAGTGANYGYTF. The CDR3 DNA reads TGTGCCAGCAGTGCGGGGACAGGCGCTAACTATGGCTACACCTTC.

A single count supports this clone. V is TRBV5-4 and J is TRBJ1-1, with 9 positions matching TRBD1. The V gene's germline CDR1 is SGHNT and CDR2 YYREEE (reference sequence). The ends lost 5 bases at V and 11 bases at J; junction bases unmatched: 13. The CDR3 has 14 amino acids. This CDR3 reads CASRSRPGTGLAFF. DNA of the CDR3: TGTGCCAGCAGATCCCGTCCCGGGACAGGGCTGGCTTTCTTT.

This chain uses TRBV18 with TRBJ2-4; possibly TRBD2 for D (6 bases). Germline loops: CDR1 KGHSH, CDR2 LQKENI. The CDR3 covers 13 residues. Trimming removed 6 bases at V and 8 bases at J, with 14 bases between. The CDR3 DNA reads TGTGCCAGCTCTCCCGAGCGGGTAGACATTCAGTACTTC. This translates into CASSPERVDIQYF.

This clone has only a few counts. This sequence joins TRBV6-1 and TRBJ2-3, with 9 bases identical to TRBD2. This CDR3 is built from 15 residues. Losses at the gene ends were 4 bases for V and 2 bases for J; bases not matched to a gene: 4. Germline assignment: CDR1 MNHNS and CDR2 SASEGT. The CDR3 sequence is CASSALAGDTDTQYF. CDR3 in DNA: TGTGCCAGCAGTGCATTAGCGGGGGACACAGATACGCAGTATTTT.

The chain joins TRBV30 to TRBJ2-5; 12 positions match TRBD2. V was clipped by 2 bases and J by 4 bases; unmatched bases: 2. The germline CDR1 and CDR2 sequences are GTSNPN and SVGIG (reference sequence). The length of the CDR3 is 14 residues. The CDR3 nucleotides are TGTGCCTGGAGTCCGACTAGCGGGGGAGAGACCCAGTACTTC. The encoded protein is CAWSPTSGGETQYF.

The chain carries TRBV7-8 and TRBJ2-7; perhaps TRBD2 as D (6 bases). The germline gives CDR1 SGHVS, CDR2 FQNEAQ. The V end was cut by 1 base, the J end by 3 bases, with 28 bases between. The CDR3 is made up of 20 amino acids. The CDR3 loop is CASSLGGASAPTGPHYEQYF. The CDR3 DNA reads TGTGCCAGCAGCTTAGGAGGAGCTAGCGCCCCAACGGGCCCACACTACGAGCAGTACTTC.

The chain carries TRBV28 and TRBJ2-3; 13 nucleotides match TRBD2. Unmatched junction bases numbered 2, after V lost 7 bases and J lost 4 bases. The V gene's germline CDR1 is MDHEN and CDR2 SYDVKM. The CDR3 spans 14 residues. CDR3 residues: CASMGTSGADTQYF. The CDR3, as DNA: TGTGCCAGCATGGGGACTAGCGGGGCAGATACGCAGTATTTT.

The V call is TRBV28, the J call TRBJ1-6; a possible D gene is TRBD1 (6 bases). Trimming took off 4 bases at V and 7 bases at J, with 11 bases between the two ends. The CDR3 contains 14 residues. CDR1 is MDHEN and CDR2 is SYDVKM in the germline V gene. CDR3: CASSSGQINSPLHF. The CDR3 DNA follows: TGTGCCAGCAGTTCCGGACAGATCAATTCACCCCTCCACTTT.

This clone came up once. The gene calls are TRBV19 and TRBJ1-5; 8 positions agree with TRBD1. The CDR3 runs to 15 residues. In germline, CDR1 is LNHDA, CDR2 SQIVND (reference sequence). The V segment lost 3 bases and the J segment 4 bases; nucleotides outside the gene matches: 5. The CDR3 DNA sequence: TGTGCCAGTAGTATGATAGGACAGGGTAATCAGCCCCAGCATTTT. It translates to CASSMIGQGNQPQHF.

CDR3 sequence: CASSPLPGGRETQYF. In DNA, the CDR3 is TGCGCCAGCAGCCCCCTGCCGGGGGGGCGGGAGACCCAGTACTTC. The rearrangement links TRBV4-1 to TRBJ2-5; 8 bases line up with TRBD2. Germline V gene data show CDR1 as MGHRA and CDR2 as YSYEKL. V was pared by 4 bases and J by 5 bases, with 9 bases of the junction left unmatched. The CDR3 consists of 15 residues.

As DNA, the CDR3 is TGTGCCAGCAGTTTCGGACAGTATCAGCCCCAGCATTTT. Encoded protein: CASSFGQYQPQHF. The chain joins TRBV6-5 to TRBJ1-5, with D possibly matching TRBD1 (6 bases). The V gene's germline CDR1 is MNHEY and CDR2 SVGAGI. V lost 4 bases and J lost 5, with 9 bases in between. The CDR3 is 13 residues long.

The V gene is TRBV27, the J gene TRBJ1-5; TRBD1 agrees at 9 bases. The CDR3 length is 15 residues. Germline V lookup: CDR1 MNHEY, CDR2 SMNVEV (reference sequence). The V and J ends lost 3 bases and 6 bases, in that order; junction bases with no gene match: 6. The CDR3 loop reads CASSFTGQGFQPQHF. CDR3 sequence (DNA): TGTGCCAGCAGTTTTACGGGACAGGGTTTTCAGCCCCAGCATTTT.

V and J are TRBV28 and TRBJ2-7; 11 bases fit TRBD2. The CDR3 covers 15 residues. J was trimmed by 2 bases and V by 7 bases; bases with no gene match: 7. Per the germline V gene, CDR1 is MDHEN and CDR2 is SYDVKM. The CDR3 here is CASTIAGGAAYEQYF. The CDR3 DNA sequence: TGTGCCAGCACCATAGCGGGGGGGGCCGCCTACGAGCAGTACTTC.

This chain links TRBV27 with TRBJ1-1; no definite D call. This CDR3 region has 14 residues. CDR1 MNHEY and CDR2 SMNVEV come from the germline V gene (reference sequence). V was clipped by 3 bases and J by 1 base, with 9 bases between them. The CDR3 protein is CASSFGGTNTEAFF. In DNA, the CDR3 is TGTGCCAGCAGTTTCGGAGGAACGAACACTGAAGCTTTCTTT.

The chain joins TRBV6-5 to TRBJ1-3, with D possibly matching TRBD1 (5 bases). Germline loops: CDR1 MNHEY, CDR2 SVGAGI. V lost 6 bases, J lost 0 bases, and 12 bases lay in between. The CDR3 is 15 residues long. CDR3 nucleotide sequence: TGTGCCAGCAGGACGACAGCTTTCTCTGGAAACACCATATATTTT. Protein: CASRTTAFSGNTIYF.

The DNA of the CDR3 is TGTGCCAGCATCTACACGGAGGGGTACGAGCAGTACGTC. It codes for CASIYTEGYEQYV. This chain uses TRBV27 with TRBJ2-7; weak D call: TRBD2 (6 bases). This CDR3 contains 13 residues. Germline V gene lookup returns CDR1 MNHEY and CDR2 SMNVEV (reference sequence). Trimming took 7 bases from V and 4 from J, leaving 14 bases between them.

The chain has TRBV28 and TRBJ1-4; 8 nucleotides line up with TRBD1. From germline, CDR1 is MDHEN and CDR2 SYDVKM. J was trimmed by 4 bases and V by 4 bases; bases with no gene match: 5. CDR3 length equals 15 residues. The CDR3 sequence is CASSSRTGSNEKLFF. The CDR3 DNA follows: TGTGCCAGCAGTTCCAGGACAGGGAGTAATGAAAAACTGTTTTTT.

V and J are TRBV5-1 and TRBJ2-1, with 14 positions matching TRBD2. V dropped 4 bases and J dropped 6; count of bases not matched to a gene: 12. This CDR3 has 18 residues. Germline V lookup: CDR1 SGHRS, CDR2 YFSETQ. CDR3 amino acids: CASSPGLAGGLGSNEQFF. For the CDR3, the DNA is TGCGCCAGCAGCCCTGGACTAGCGGGGGGCCTGGGAAGCAATGAGCAGTTCTTC.

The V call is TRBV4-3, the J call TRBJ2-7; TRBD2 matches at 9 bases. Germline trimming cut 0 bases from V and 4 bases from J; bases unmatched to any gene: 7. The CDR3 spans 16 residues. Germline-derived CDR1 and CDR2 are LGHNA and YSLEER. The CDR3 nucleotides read TGCGCCAGCAGCCAAGATCTCGTGACTAGCGGTTACGAGCAGTACTTC. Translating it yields CASSQDLVTSGYEQYF.